These T cell receptor beta chains were read from a single sample in a study of blood T cells in healthy people across ages. TCRdb re-called the 5' RACE reads with MiXCR, one entry per CDR3 protein. The sample lists 790,000 or so distinct CDR3 sequences; about 61% were seen once. Input material: blood. The origin of the receptors is a man in his forties in good health. The CDR3 runs from the conserved cysteine through the conserved F or W. Each record gives: CDR3 DNA, CDR3 protein, J gene, V gene, D gene, clone size. The D gene is left open where the match is weak. The size entry is marked missing in some rows and otherwise reads once, few, many or a size class.

TGCAGTGCGTACAACCGACTAGTTTCCGGGGAGCTGTTTTTT	CSAYNRLVSGELFF	TRBJ2-2	TRBV20-1	-	-
TGTGCCAGCAGCGCAGAGGGGTTCGGGGAGCTGTTTTTT	CASSAEGFGELFF	TRBJ2-2	TRBV9	-	-
TGTGCCAGCAGTTCGGTAGCCCCATCCCAGCCCCAGCATTTT	CASSSVAPSQPQHF	TRBJ1-5	TRBV27	-	-
TGTGCCAGTTATAGGGGTGCGGGGGGAGCTGAAAAACTGTTTTTT	CASYRGAGGAEKLFF	TRBJ1-4	TRBV12-3/TRBV12-4	-	-
TGTGCCAGCAGTAGAGGGACAGGGGACTGGGAGAATCAGCCCCAGCATTTT	CASSRGTGDWENQPQHF	TRBJ1-5	TRBV27	TRBD1	-
TGTGCCAGCAGCCTGACTAGCGGGGCGGTAGATACGCAGTATTTT	CASSLTSGAVDTQYF	TRBJ2-3	TRBV7-3	TRBD2	-
TGCAGTGCTAGGGCACAGGGGACCGAGCAGTACTTC	CSARAQGTEQYF	TRBJ2-7	TRBV20-1	TRBD1	-
TGTGCCAGCAGTTCAGGGGGTTCACCCCTCCACTTT	CASSSGGSPLHF	TRBJ1-6	TRBV27	TRBD1	few
TGTGCCAGCAGTTCCTCAGGGATAAGCAATCAGCCCCAGCATTTT	CASSSSGISNQPQHF	TRBJ1-5	TRBV6-2/TRBV6-3	-	once
TGTGCCATCAGTGGGAGCTCAGGGGATGGCTACACCTTC	CAISGSSGDGYTF	TRBJ1-2	TRBV10-3	-	-
TGCAGTGCTAGACCCCGACTAGCGGGAGATGACGAGCAGTACTTC	CSARPRLAGDDEQYF	TRBJ2-7	TRBV20-1	TRBD2	-
TGCAGTGCTAGAGACCTCACGGGGGGGACCTACGAGCAGTACTTC	CSARDLTGGTYEQYF	TRBJ2-7	TRBV20-1	TRBD2	few
TGTGCCAGCAGTTTAGAGGACTTTAACACTGAAGCTTTCTTT	CASSLEDFNTEAFF	TRBJ1-1	TRBV12-3/TRBV12-4	-	once
TGTGCCAGCAGTCCCAATCCCCCACGGCTAGCGGGAGGAGAGACCCAGTACTTC	CASSPNPPRLAGGETQYF	TRBJ2-5	TRBV11-2	TRBD2	-